This T cell receptor beta chain was observed in a study of cytomegalovirus exposure and HLA in healthy donors. This clone was detected a few times. V dropped 6 bases and J dropped 0; count of bases not matched to a gene: 6. The CDR3 has 15 residues. Germline loops: CDR1 MRHNA, CDR2 SNTAGT. It was with 60 Vbeta and 13 Jbeta primers that the PCR ran. TCRdb keeps only in-frame clones here, not all; method: immunoSEQ multiplex PCR. The sample holds roughly 100,000 clones; about 13% are singletons and the top ten take about a sixth. Specimen: PBMCs. This TCR was sampled from a man aged 35 to 55 in good health and CMV-seropositive. V is TRBV6-4 and J is TRBJ1-2; 8 nucleotides align to TRBD1. CDR3 coding DNA: TGTGCCAGCAGCCTAACAGGGGGTGCTAACTATGGCTACACCTTC. Translating it yields CASSLTGGANYGYTF.